The clone carrying this T cell receptor beta chain was observed at least ten times. Its target is not known. The time point is: persistent/refractory GD, antithyroid drugs over 5 years with positive TRAb. PBMCs were the source of the RNA used for TCR sequencing. EDTA tubes received about 9.2 milliliters of collected peripheral blood. This sample is part of a study of regulatory T cells in long-lasting Graves disease. Germline CDR1 and CDR2: MDHEN and SYDVKM. V gave up 0 bases and J gave up 0 bases, with 12 bases separating them. The CDR3 covers 17 residues. Study-level points and caveats: TCR diversity in persistent Graves' patients was below that of newly diagnosed ones. Limited samples may have lowered accuracy. Whereas 900 to 1,000 public clonotypes were shared by new patients, persistent patients shared more, at 2,500 to 3,500.

Arm-PCR with iRepertoire HTBI primers amplified the CDR3 regions for these TCR beta libraries. Each CDR3 protein is one row after TCRdb ran MiXCR on the multiplex PCR reads. The sample yields around 400,000 distinct CDR3 sequences, more than 20% seen once. The specimen comprised peripheral blood mononuclear cells (PBMCs), sampled when the disease was refractory, from a patient treated with antithyroid drugs. The chain is built from TRBV28 and TRBJ1-5; D call uncertain. The TCR originated in a woman in her thirties or forties with Graves disease. The CDR3 loop reads CASSLWMGWYSNQPQHF. The DNA for the CDR3 is TGTGCCAGCAGTTTATGGATGGGATGGTATAGCAATCAGCCCCAGCATTTT.